This record covers a single T cell receptor (beta chain). As yet, its antigen is unknown. Other DNA sequences of this sample code for an identical CDR3. V was cut by 5 bases and J by 0 bases, with 11 bases left in between. CDR3 size: 14 residues. Germline V gives CDR1 MNHEY, CDR2 SVGAGI. This sample was included in a study of T cell responses to AZD1222 COVID-19 vaccine. Study-level results: The donor cohort was predominantly white British with a female majority, and clonal diversity may have been underestimated. Spike was spanned by vaccine-associated CD4 TCRs, which were dominant at 160-218 and 743-854.

Using immunoSEQ multiplex PCR, the repertoire was profiled, and TCRdb retains in-frame clones only, with some absent. Of nearly 110,000 clones detected, about nine tenths appear once; the ten largest clones hold approximately 8.9%. The genes are TRBV6-5 and TRBJ2-7; the D gene could be TRBD1 or TRBD2 (5 bases each). This TCR was sampled from an adult who received the AZD1222 COVID-19 vaccine. The sequencing here drew on peripheral blood, taken 28 days after the second AZD1222 dose. CDR3 nucleotide sequence: TGTGCCAGCAGTCGGGACCGGAGCTCCTACGAGCAGTACTTC. Translation gives CASSRDRSSYEQYF.